The clone carrying this TCR beta chain occurred many times. The authors amplified TCR beta CDR3 regions, and they did so from RNA transcripts for repertoire sequencing. The authors performed first-round RT-PCR with HTBI primers and then a second-round multiplex PCR. Each CDR3 protein is one row after TCRdb ran MiXCR on the multiplex PCR reads. The data show about 370,000 distinct CDR3 sequences, with approximately 18% seen just once and roughly 2.3% held by the top ten. Trimming removed 4 bases from V and 0 bases from J, with 19 bases in between. Germline lookup yields CDR1 MNHEY and CDR2 SVGEGT. This CDR3 region has 18 residues. The entry originates in a study of Graves' ophthalmopathy and Graves' hyperthyroidism.

The sample taken for sequencing was peripheral blood. The chain recombines TRBV6-2 or TRBV6-3 with TRBJ1-5, with a tentative D call TRBD1 (6 bases). This clonotype was sampled from an adult woman with stable Graves' hyperthyroidism. The CDR3 DNA is TGTGCCAGCAGTTCAACCACTCGACAGGTCTATAGCAATCAGCCCCAGCATTTT. This gives the protein CASSSTTRQVYSNQPQHF.